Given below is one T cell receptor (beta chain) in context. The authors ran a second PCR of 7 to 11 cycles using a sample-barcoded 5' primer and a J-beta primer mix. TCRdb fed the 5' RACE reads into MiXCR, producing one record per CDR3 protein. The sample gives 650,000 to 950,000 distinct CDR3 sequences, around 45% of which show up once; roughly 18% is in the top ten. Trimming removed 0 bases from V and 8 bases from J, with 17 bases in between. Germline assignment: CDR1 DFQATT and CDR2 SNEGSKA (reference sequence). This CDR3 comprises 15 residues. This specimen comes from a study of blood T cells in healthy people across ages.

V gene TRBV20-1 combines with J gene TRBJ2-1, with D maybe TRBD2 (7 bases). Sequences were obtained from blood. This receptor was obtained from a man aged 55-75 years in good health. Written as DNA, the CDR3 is TGCAGTGCTAGAGACACGGGGGGCCGCCGGGATGAGCAGTTCTTC. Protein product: CSARDTGGRRDEQFF.